The rows below give T cell receptor beta chains drawn from one sample of a study of blood T cell repertoires in COVID-19. Repertoires were generated with immunoSEQ multiplex PCR, while TCRdb's copy carries only in-frame clones and drops some. The repertoire holds tens of thousands of clones, with around four fifths as singletons. Sequenced input: peripheral blood. These receptors all come from a human donor in a cohort sampled during active COVID-19. The CDR3 runs from the conserved cysteine through the conserved F or W.

V gene: TRBV4-1
J gene: TRBJ2-3
CDR3 protein: CASSGGTSGFTDTQYF

V gene: TRBV5-1
J gene: TRBJ1-1
CDR3 protein: CASSWFGSDTHYTEAFF

V gene: TRBV10-1
J gene: TRBJ2-1
CDR3 protein: CASSLAGGSSYNEQFF

V gene: TRBV10-3
J gene: TRBJ1-4
CDR3 protein: CAISESGGGGEKLFF

V gene: TRBV3-1/TRBV3-2
J gene: TRBJ1-2
CDR3 protein: CASTPGGGLGYTF

V gene: TRBV30
J gene: TRBJ1-1
CDR3 protein: CAWSVTGVEAFF

V gene: TRBV4-1
J gene: TRBJ2-1
CDR3 protein: CASSQDPPARAGGANEQFF

V gene: TRBV11-2
J gene: TRBJ2-5
CDR3 protein: CASSLGLGTDQETQYF

V gene: TRBV10-2
J gene: TRBJ2-7
CDR3 protein: CASSVQTASYEQYF

V gene: TRBV28
J gene: TRBJ2-7
CDR3 protein: CASSFLQGTDEQYF

V gene: TRBV18
J gene: TRBJ2-1
CDR3 protein: CASSPPGQAPNEQFF

V gene: TRBV15
J gene: TRBJ2-5
CDR3 protein: CATSRVNALRETQYF

V gene: TRBV24-1
J gene: TRBJ2-3
CDR3 protein: CATSDAEGVVPDTQYF

V gene: TRBV2
J gene: TRBJ2-7
CDR3 protein: CASSLYEQYF

V gene: TRBV4-1
J gene: TRBJ1-2
CDR3 protein: CASSQDPLNYGYTF

V gene: TRBV19
J gene: TRBJ1-1
CDR3 protein: CASIFSPGTEAFF

V gene: TRBV5-1
J gene: TRBJ2-3
CDR3 protein: CASRLDRGTDTQYF

V gene: TRBV18
J gene: TRBJ1-1
CDR3 protein: CASSQPRDRALEAFF

V gene: TRBV11-2
J gene: TRBJ2-1
CDR3 protein: CASSRDRSSYNEQFF

V gene: TRBV2
J gene: TRBJ1-2
CDR3 protein: CASSFGQAGDGYTF

V gene: TRBV5-4
J gene: TRBJ2-1
CDR3 protein: CASSLGQGRPYNEQFF

V gene: TRBV5-1
J gene: TRBJ2-1
CDR3 protein: CASSSLTSGGESSYNEQFF

V gene: TRBV18
J gene: TRBJ2-5
CDR3 protein: CASSPSLGPQETQYF

V gene: TRBV5-1
J gene: TRBJ1-2
CDR3 protein: CASSPAAQVLDGYTF

V gene: TRBV6-4
J gene: TRBJ2-1
CDR3 protein: CASSDRLAGALGSYNEQFF

V gene: TRBV6-1
J gene: TRBJ2-4
CDR3 protein: CASSARQVRAKNIQYF

V gene: TRBV18
J gene: TRBJ2-7
CDR3 protein: CASSEGDGFTYEQYF

V gene: TRBV19
J gene: TRBJ2-3
CDR3 protein: CASSIGTGPPLFDTQYF

V gene: TRBV2
J gene: TRBJ1-5
CDR3 protein: CASSRGNQPQHF